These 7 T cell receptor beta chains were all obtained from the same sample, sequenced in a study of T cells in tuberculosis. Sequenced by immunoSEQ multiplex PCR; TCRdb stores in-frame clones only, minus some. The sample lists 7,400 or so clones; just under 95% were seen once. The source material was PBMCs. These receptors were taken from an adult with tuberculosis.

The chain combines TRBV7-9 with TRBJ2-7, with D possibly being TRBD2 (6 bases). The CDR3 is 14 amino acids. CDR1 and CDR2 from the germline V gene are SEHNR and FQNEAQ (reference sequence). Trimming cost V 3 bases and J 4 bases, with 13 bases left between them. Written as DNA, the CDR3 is TGTGCCAGCAGCTTGGACGGGGGAGGTTACGAGCAGTACTTC. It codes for CASSLDGGGYEQYF.

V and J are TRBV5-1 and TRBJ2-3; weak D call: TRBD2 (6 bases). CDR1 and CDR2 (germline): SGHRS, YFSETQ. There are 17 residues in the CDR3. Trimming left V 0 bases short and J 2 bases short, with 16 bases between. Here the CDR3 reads CASSLVRRSGDTDTQYF. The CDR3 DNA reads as TGCGCCAGCAGCTTGGTCCGGCGATCGGGGGACACAGATACGCAGTATTTT.

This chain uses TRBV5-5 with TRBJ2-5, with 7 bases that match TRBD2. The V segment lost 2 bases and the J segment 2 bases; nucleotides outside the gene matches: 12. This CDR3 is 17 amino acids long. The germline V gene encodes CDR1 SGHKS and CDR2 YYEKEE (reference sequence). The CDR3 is CASSFWDYLQGQETQYF. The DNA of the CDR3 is TGTGCCAGCAGCTTTTGGGACTATCTCCAAGGGCAAGAGACCCAGTACTTC.

The CDR3 nucleotides read TGTGCCAGCAGCTTGCCAGGGCTGACGGATGGCTACACCTTC. This encodes CASSLPGLTDGYTF. This chain links TRBV5-6 with TRBJ1-2; the D gene is possibly TRBD1 (5 bases). CDR3 length: 14 residues. V gave up 1 base and J gave up 6 bases, with 13 bases separating them. Per germline, CDR1 SGHDT and CDR2 YYEEEE.

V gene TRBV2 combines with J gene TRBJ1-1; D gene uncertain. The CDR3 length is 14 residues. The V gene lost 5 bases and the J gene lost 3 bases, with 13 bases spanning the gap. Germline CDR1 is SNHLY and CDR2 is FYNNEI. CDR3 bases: TGTGCCAGCAGTCCCTCCCGAGTGGACACTGAAGCTTTCTTT. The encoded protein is CASSPSRVDTEAFF.

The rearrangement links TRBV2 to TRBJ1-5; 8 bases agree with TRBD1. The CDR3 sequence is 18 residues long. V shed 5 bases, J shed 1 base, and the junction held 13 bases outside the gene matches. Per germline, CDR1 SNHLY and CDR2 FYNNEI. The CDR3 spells CASSLQGGDRWSNQPQHF. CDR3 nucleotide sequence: TGTGCCAGCAGTCTCCAGGGAGGGGACAGGTGGAGCAATCAGCCCCAGCATTTT.

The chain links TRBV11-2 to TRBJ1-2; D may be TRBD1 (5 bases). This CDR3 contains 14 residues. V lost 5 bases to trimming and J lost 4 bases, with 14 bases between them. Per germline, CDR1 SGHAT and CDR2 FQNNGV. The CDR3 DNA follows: TGTGCCAGCAGCCCCGGGGGGAACCCCTATGGCTACACCTTC. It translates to CASSPGGNPYGYTF.